The next 15 T cell receptor beta chains were all read from a single sample in a study of shared clonotypes between healthy human individuals. Profiled with immunoSEQ multiplex PCR; TCRdb holds only in-frame clones, not every one. Among 2 million to 2.5 million clones listed, 90% to 97% were seen once. Input material: naive CD4+ T cells sorted from blood. The subset denotes: CD45RA+ positively selected. These receptors originate from a man in his late teens or twenties in good health.

This rearrangement joins TRBV27 to TRBJ2-5, with TRBD1 matching 8 bases. V dropped 6 bases and J dropped 4; count of bases not matched to a gene: 13. Looked up from germline, CDR1 is MNHEY and CDR2 is SMNVEV (reference sequence). CDR3 length: 16 residues. CDR3 residues: CASRRNMDREGETQYF. CDR3 DNA sequence: TGTGCCAGCAGACGCAATATGGACAGGGAAGGAGAGACCCAGTACTTC.

CDR3 sequence: CASAFLTVETQYF. CDR3 nucleotides: TGTGCCAGCGCGTTCCTGACGGTTGAGACCCAGTACTTC. The chain links TRBV5-6 to TRBJ2-5; D call uncertain. The CDR3 length is 13 residues. CDR1 is SGHDT, CDR2 YYEEEE, per germline. The V end lost 7 bases, the J end lost 5 bases, and 15 bases lay between the germline ends.

This chain uses TRBV30 with TRBJ2-3, with D possibly being TRBD2 (5 bases). The CDR3 is made up of 15 amino acids. V shed 2 bases and J shed 3 bases, with 15 bases lying between them. Germline V gene sequence: CDR1 GTSNPN, CDR2 SVGIG (reference sequence). CDR3 DNA: TGTGCCTGGAGTAAAGAGGGCTTCGGAACAGATACGCAGTATTTT. It translates to CAWSKEGFGTDTQYF.

V gene TRBV14 combines with J gene TRBJ2-7; 12 nucleotides line up with TRBD1. Trimming took 5 bases from V and 6 from J; bases not matched to a gene: 8. Germline values: CDR1 SGHDN, CDR2 FVKESK. CDR3 length: 15 residues. CDR3 sequence reads: CASSLPGTGGSEQYF. In DNA form, the CDR3 reads TGTGCCAGCAGCTTACCCGGGACAGGGGGCTCCGAGCAGTACTTC.

This clone was found once. The chain recombines TRBV5-1 with TRBJ2-7; D gene ambiguous. Between the trimmed V and J ends, which lost 1 base and 1 base, there was a span of 18 bases. CDR1 SGHRS and CDR2 YFSETQ come from the germline V gene. The CDR3 contains 17 residues. CDR3 protein: CASSLLIIGEISYEQYF. The CDR3 DNA reads as TGCGCCAGCAGCTTGTTAATTATCGGAGAGATATCCTACGAGCAGTACTTC.

The V call is TRBV7-9, the J call TRBJ1-2; the match to TRBD1 covers 7 bases. The trim removed 3 bases at V and 6 bases at J, leaving 7 bases unmatched. The V gene's germline CDR1 is SEHNR and CDR2 FQNEAQ (reference sequence). The CDR3 length is 14 residues. CDR3 nucleotide sequence: TGTGCCAGCAGCTTGGACAGGCTCAGCGATGGCTACACCTTC. It specifies CASSLDRLSDGYTF.

The chain links TRBV2 to TRBJ2-3; D might be TRBD2 (5 bases). There are 14 residues in the CDR3. Trimming cost V 5 bases and J 2 bases, with 11 bases left between them. CDR1 SNHLY and CDR2 FYNNEI come from the germline V gene. CDR3 sequence (DNA): TGTGCCAGCAGTCAGCGGCCGTCCACAGATACGCAGTATTTT. Translating gives CASSQRPSTDTQYF.

This rearrangement joins TRBV6-5 to TRBJ1-1, with D maybe TRBD1 (5 bases). CDR3 length equals 15 residues. The V end was cut by 6 bases, the J end by 2 bases, with 16 bases between. Germline CDR1 is MNHEY and CDR2 is SVGAGI. CDR3 region: CASRTGTKKNTEAFF. CDR3 coding DNA: TGTGCCAGCAGGACCGGGACGAAGAAAAACACTGAAGCTTTCTTT.

This chain connects TRBV27 to TRBJ2-7, with 7 bases aligning to TRBD2. CDR3 length: 15 residues. V was pared by 2 bases and J by 6 bases, with 10 bases of the junction left unmatched. Germline loops: CDR1 MNHEY, CDR2 SMNVEV (reference sequence). The DNA for the CDR3 is TGTGCCAGCAGTTTAACGGCGGGAGTCTATGGCGAGCAGTACTTC. Amino acid sequence: CASSLTAGVYGEQYF.

This clone was found once. CDR3 sequence (DNA): TGTGCCAGCAGCGGGGGGACTCCCCCGGAGGAGCAGTACTTC. Its translation: CASSGGTPPEEQYF. This chain joins TRBV9 and TRBJ2-7; possible D gene TRBD2, 6 bases. V shed 3 bases and J shed 7 bases, with 17 bases lying between them. The length of the CDR3 is 14 residues. Germline V gene sequence: CDR1 SGDLS, CDR2 YYNGEE.

This rearrangement joins TRBV7-8 to TRBJ2-7, with TRBD2 identical over 7 bases. CDR3 length: 18 amino acids. The germline CDR1 and CDR2 sequences are SGHVS and FQNEAQ. J lost 3 bases, V lost 1 base, and 15 bases had no gene match. The CDR3 sequence: CASSLGDGGSLGNYEQYF. For the CDR3, the DNA is TGTGCCAGCAGCTTAGGGGACGGGGGGTCCTTAGGTAACTACGAGCAGTACTTC.

This rearrangement joins TRBV27 to TRBJ1-2; D remains ambiguous. The V end was cut by 3 bases, the J end by 4 bases, with 12 bases between. The CDR3 is made up of 14 amino acids. Germline V gene sequence: CDR1 MNHEY, CDR2 SMNVEV (reference sequence). The CDR3, as DNA: TGTGCCAGCAGTTTTGTTGGGCAGAGCTATGGCTACACCTTC. Its translation is CASSFVGQSYGYTF.

This chain uses TRBV27 with TRBJ1-6; the match to TRBD1 covers 8 bases. This CDR3 has 13 amino acids. Germline V CDR1 and CDR2: MNHEY, SMNVEV (reference sequence). With 8 bases clipped from V and 10 bases from J, the junction kept 7 bases outside the gene matches. CDR3 loop: CASGGQAWSPLHF. The CDR3 nucleotides read TGTGCCAGCGGGGGACAGGCGTGGTCACCCCTCCACTTT.

The rearrangement links TRBV28 to TRBJ1-1; a weak D match, TRBD1 (5 bases). V was trimmed by 5 bases and J by 9 bases, leaving 16 bases between them. The CDR3 has 13 amino acids. From germline, CDR1 is MDHEN and CDR2 SYDVKM. The CDR3 region has the DNA TGTGCCAGCAGTCTCCTAAACACGGGGCAAGCTTTCTTT. Amino acid sequence: CASSLLNTGQAFF.

This clone was seen once. The genes are TRBV9 and TRBJ2-2; 8 nucleotides match TRBD2. The V segment lost 3 bases and the J segment 4 bases; nucleotides outside the gene matches: 11. This CDR3 comprises 17 residues. Germline loops: CDR1 SGDLS, CDR2 YYNGEE. In DNA, the CDR3 is TGTGCCAGCAGCGCCGCGCGATGGACTAGCCTCACCGGGGAGCTGTTTTTT. Amino acids: CASSAARWTSLTGELFF.